This T cell receptor (beta chain) was found in a study of CD8 T cells in Susac syndrome. With random hexamers, reverse transcription was performed on about 0.5 to 1 ug of RNA. Coverage of TCR beta CDR3 amplification by immunoSEQ multiplex PCR extended to 54 Vbeta and 13 Jbeta. TCRdb reprocessed the immunoSEQ multiplex PCR reads with MiXCR, giving one entry per CDR3 protein. This sample carries 150,000 to 200,000 distinct CDR3 sequences, approximately 95% of them seen once, and the ten largest clones take 0.15% to 0.2%. Trimming pared 6 bases from V and 4 bases from J, leaving 9 bases between. There are 12 residues in the CDR3. CDR1 is MNHEY, CDR2 SMNVEV, per germline (reference sequence). Bulk CD8+ and CD4+ cells came from magnetic negative isolation; CD8+ TEMRA by FACS.

Sequenced input: CD8+ T cells from PBMCs. The clonotype comes from a human donor with multiple sclerosis. The chain has TRBV27 and TRBJ1-2, with D maybe TRBD1 (6 bases). The CDR3 nucleotides are TGTGCCAGCAGGGGGGGGCCCTATGGCTACACCTTC. Encoded protein: CASRGGPYGYTF.